This T cell receptor (beta chain) came from a study of blood T cell repertoires in COVID-19. Study background: Sources were T cells, B-cell-depleted T cells, or PBMCs; the material itself was cDNA or gDNA.

The CDR3 has 15 amino acids. CDR1 and CDR2 from the germline V gene are MGHRA and YSYEKL. Trimming took 1 base from V and 0 from J, leaving 6 bases between them. Assay used: immunoSEQ multiplex PCR; TCRdb lists only in-frame clones, some missing. Among 250,000 to 300,000 clones listed, less than 85% were seen once. Sequences were obtained from peripheral blood. This receptor was obtained from a man between 60 and 70 years old who had recovered from COVID-19. The chain joins TRBV4-1 to TRBJ1-4, with D unclear. This CDR3 is CASSQGQATNEKLFF. CDR3 in DNA: TGCGCCAGCAGCCAAGGACAAGCAACTAATGAAAAACTGTTTTTT.